These T cell receptor beta chains were read from a single sample in a study of vaccination effects on CD4 cells after COVID-19. Profiling relied on immunoSEQ multiplex PCR, and the TCRdb table lists in-frame clones only, not all of them. This table holds about 41,000 clones, 77% found once. These TCRs' antigens remain unknown. The material sequenced was CD4+ T cells from PBMCs cultured with HCoV-NL63 spike peptides, taken before COVID-19 vaccination. These receptors were obtained from a human donor who received a COVID-19 vaccine. Each CDR3 is given with its conserved first and last residue. Each record gives: J gene, V gene, D gene, clone size, CDR3 DNA, CDR3 protein. The D gene is left open where the match is weak. Expanded clones get a size class; other rows say once, few or many, or leave the size out.

J: TRBJ2-2
V: TRBV11-2
D: NA
size: NA
DNA: TGTGCCAGCAGCGGAGCCGGGGAGCTGTTTTTT
CDR3: CASSGAGELFF

J: TRBJ1-5
V: TRBV28
D: NA
size: NA
DNA: TGTGCCAGCACGGAGGGCTCAAGATCTAATCAGCCCCAGCATTTT
CDR3: CASTEGSRSNQPQHF

J: TRBJ2-5
V: TRBV7-9
D: NA
size: NA
DNA: TGTGCCAGCAGCTTAGCCCAGCCGCTGGAGACCCAGTACTTC
CDR3: CASSLAQPLETQYF

J: TRBJ1-6
V: TRBV25-1
D: NA
size: NA
DNA: TGTGCCAGCAGTCAGACTTTTAATTCACCCCTCCACTTT
CDR3: CASSQTFNSPLHF

J: TRBJ2-3
V: TRBV5-6
D: NA
size: NA
DNA: TGTGCCAGCAGCTTTAACGGGGGCCCTAGCACAGATACGCAGTATTTT
CDR3: CASSFNGGPSTDTQYF

J: TRBJ1-1
V: TRBV5-1
D: NA
size: NA
DNA: TGCGCCAGCAGCTTAGGATATACGTCCGTGGGGGACGCTTTCTTT
CDR3: CASSLGYTSVGDAFF

J: TRBJ2-3
V: TRBV30
D: NA
size: NA
DNA: TGTGCCTGGACCCCAGGCCGGTTAGATACGCAGTATTTT
CDR3: CAWTPGRLDTQYF

J: TRBJ2-3
V: TRBV18
D: NA
size: NA
DNA: TGTGCCAGCTCACGACTAGATCCAGAAACGCCAGATACGCAGTATTTT
CDR3: CASSRLDPETPDTQYF

J: TRBJ2-5
V: TRBV5-1
D: NA
size: NA
DNA: TGCGCCAGCAGCTTGCAAGAGACCCAGTACTTC
CDR3: CASSLQETQYF

J: TRBJ1-2
V: TRBV24-1
D: TRBD1
size: NA
DNA: TGTGCCACCAGTGATCCGGGACAGGGGGCTGGTGGCTACACCTTC
CDR3: CATSDPGQGAGGYTF

J: TRBJ2-2
V: TRBV28
D: TRBD2
size: NA
DNA: TGTGCCAGCATCACGGGACTAGCGGGGACGAACACCGGGGAGCTGTTTTTT
CDR3: CASITGLAGTNTGELFF

J: TRBJ2-5
V: TRBV7-3
D: NA
size: few
DNA: TGTGCCAGCAGCTTAAGTCTGCAAGAGACCCAGTACTTC
CDR3: CASSLSLQETQYF

J: TRBJ2-1
V: TRBV18
D: TRBD2
size: NA
DNA: TGTGCCAGCTCACTTAGCGGGTTTGGTTACAATGAGCAGTTCTTC
CDR3: CASSLSGFGYNEQFF

J: TRBJ1-3
V: TRBV6-5
D: NA
size: NA
DNA: TGTGCCAGCAGTTATCAAGGGCCCACTGGAAACACCATATATTTT
CDR3: CASSYQGPTGNTIYF

J: TRBJ2-3
V: TRBV24-1
D: TRBD1
size: NA
DNA: TGTGCCACCAGTGATTCTCCAGGGGGCCGTGCTAGCACAGATACGCAGTATTTT
CDR3: CATSDSPGGRASTDTQYF

J: TRBJ1-2
V: TRBV14
D: NA
size: NA
DNA: TGTGCCAGCACCCCGGCCGCGGGTAGTGCGGGCGGCTACACCTTC
CDR3: CASTPAAGSAGGYTF

J: TRBJ2-1
V: TRBV7-2
D: TRBD2
size: NA
DNA: TGTGCCAGCATCCTAGCGGGGGCACACAATGAGCAGTTCTTC
CDR3: CASILAGAHNEQFF

J: TRBJ1-5
V: TRBV7-9
D: TRBD1
size: NA
DNA: TGTGCCAGCAATCTAGGGTCCCAGGGGGATGGGCCCCAGCATTTT
CDR3: CASNLGSQGDGPQHF

J: TRBJ2-5
V: TRBV7-2
D: NA
size: NA
DNA: TGTGCCAGCAGAACTACTCTCGGGTCTCCGGAGACCCAGTACTTC
CDR3: CASRTTLGSPETQYF

J: TRBJ1-1
V: TRBV10-3
D: NA
size: once
DNA: TGTGCCATCAGAAAGACAGAGAACACTGAAGCTTTCTTT
CDR3: CAIRKTENTEAFF

J: TRBJ1-5
V: TRBV7-9
D: NA
size: NA
DNA: TGTGCCAGCAGCCAGGGGCAGGGGTATCAGCCCCAGCATTTT
CDR3: CASSQGQGYQPQHF

J: TRBJ2-3
V: TRBV6-5
D: TRBD2
size: NA
DNA: TGTGCCAGCAGTTTGCGGGGGGGCCGAGGCACAGATACGCAGTATTTT
CDR3: CASSLRGGRGTDTQYF

J: TRBJ2-2
V: TRBV5-1
D: NA
size: NA
DNA: TGCGCCAGCAGCTTGGGGGGGAACACCGGGGAGCTGTTTTTT
CDR3: CASSLGGNTGELFF

J: TRBJ1-2
V: TRBV9
D: NA
size: once
DNA: TGTGCCAGCAGCGTAGCGAGTCTGGCTAGTCCTGGCTACACCTTC
CDR3: CASSVASLASPGYTF

J: TRBJ1-2
V: TRBV4-1
D: NA
size: NA
DNA: TGCGCCAGCAGCCAAGATCGGCAGGTGTCTGGCTACACCTTC
CDR3: CASSQDRQVSGYTF

J: TRBJ2-6
V: TRBV2
D: NA
size: NA
DNA: TGTGCCAGCAGTGAAGGGGGTAGTGGGGCCAACGTCCTGACTTTC
CDR3: CASSEGGSGANVLTF